This T cell receptor beta chain stems from a study of metastatic and nonmetastatic thyroid tumors (dated by TCRdb to about 2020). About the investigation overall: The researchers compared repertoires between peripheral blood samples and tumor or nodule tissue samples from patients with malignant or benign thyroid disease. Study-level results and caveats: In both blood and tumor samples, TCR beta diversity was reported to be significantly higher in malignant tumors than in benign nodules.

From the cysteine up to the phenylalanine, the CDR3 has a length of 14 residues. The entry retains the CDR3 DNA only, 42 bases that are in frame from base 1. CDR1 and CDR2 were assigned from the germline V gene as SGHVS and FQNEAQ. The library was made by PCR. Instrument used: Illumina HiSeq 4000. The TCR beta-chain CDR3 region of each patient was profiled by high-throughput sequencing. Concerning the study's data processing: A classifier to discriminate distant-metastatic papillary thyroid cancer patients was built from CDR3 differences across clinicopathological groups. The Shannon index was used to assess repertoire diversity, and the Morisita-Horn index was used to assess tumor-blood repertoire similarity. In-frame beta chains were kept once TCRdb had trimmed the public reads at Q25 with fastp and called clones with MiXCR. TCRdb, not the original authors, processed these V and J calls. Counted in this sample were tens of thousands of clones; about 26% of them appeared once. The ten most abundant clones make up 11% of the sample.

Turning to this clone: Its cognate antigen has yet to be identified. An end of the junction does not agree with germline; a read error may underlie this.

No patient had received any treatment before thyroid surgery. Patient clinical samples collected from about 2012 to 2019 were retrospectively analysed using T-cell receptor beta sequencing. The rearrangement combines TRBV7-8 with TRBJ1-6, with the D gene uncertain. The source of this sequence is a male donor with papillary thyroid cancer or a benign thyroid nodule (not recorded which). Some clones in this sample may be carry-over from other donors' samples. The sample consisted of blood. This receptor has the CDR3 CASKEGSSNSPLHF. The DNA is as follows: TGTGCCAGCAAAGAGGGCTCCTCTAATTCACCCCTCCACTTT.